The 28 T cell receptor beta chains below all came from one sample that was sequenced in a study of graft-versus-host responses after intestinal transplantation. This table comes from immunoSEQ multiplex PCR, and its TCRdb copy is limited to in-frame clones, with some not included. The sample has about 39,000 clones, about 93% seen once; the top ten hold roughly 23%. Antigen specificity for these receptors is unknown. The source material was unstimulated CD8+ T cells sorted from spleen or lymph node cells, sampled before transplant. Source of these receptors: a human donor who was the organ donor for an intestinal transplant.

The chain links TRBV27 to TRBJ2-6; the D gene is possibly TRBD1 (6 bases). The ends were cut back, 6 bases at V and 1 base at J, with 7 bases in the middle. Germline lookup yields CDR1 MNHEY and CDR2 SMNVEV (reference sequence). This CDR3 spans 14 amino acids. CDR3 amino acids: CASSQGSGANVLTF. In DNA, the CDR3 is TGTGCCAGCAGCCAGGGGTCTGGGGCCAACGTCCTGACTTTC. Looking up the rest from reference TRBV27 and TRBJ2-6 gives the full variable domain: EAQVTQNPRYLITVTGKKLTVTCSQNMNHEYMSWYRQDPGLGLRQIYYSMNVEVTDKGDVPEGYKVSRKEKRNFPLILESPSPNQTSLYFCASSQGSGANVLTFGAGSRLTVL.

The rearrangement uses TRBV21-1 and TRBJ1-5; TRBD1 is the table's D call and was not checked against the DNA. TRBV21-1 is a listed pseudogene. This CDR3 has 16 residues. The CDR3 spells CASSKVGTAGDQPQHF. CDR3 coding DNA: TGTGCCAGCAGCAAAGTAGGGACAGCCGGCGATCAGCCCCAGCATTTT.

This sequence joins TRBV2 and TRBJ2-3; the match to TRBD2 covers 10 bases. The CDR3 consists of 15 residues. In germline, CDR1 is SNHLY, CDR2 FYNNEI. The V segment lost 7 bases and the J segment 4 bases; nucleotides outside the gene matches: 8. The CDR3 here is CASMPAGGWADTQYF. Here the CDR3 DNA reads TGTGCCAGCATGCCAGCGGGAGGGTGGGCAGATACGCAGTATTTT.

This chain joins TRBV2 and TRBJ2-5, with TRBD2 identical over 7 bases. V lost 7 bases, J lost 11 bases, and 19 bases stayed unmatched. The CDR3 is 15 residues long. Germline loops: CDR1 SNHLY, CDR2 FYNNEI. DNA of the CDR3: TGTGCCAGCACGGACGTCGGTTTGCGGGAGTATGAGCAGTACTTC. This encodes CASTDVGLREYEQYF.

The V call is TRBV27, the J call TRBJ2-3, with 8 bases fitting TRBD1. The germline V gene encodes CDR1 MNHEY and CDR2 SMNVEV (reference sequence). CDR3 length: 16 amino acids. The junction had 8 bases not matched to a gene; V was cut back by 4 bases and J by 2 bases. The CDR3 spells CASSSKDRAPTDTQYF. The CDR3 nucleotides are TGTGCCAGCAGTTCCAAGGACAGGGCCCCCACAGATACGCAGTATTTT.

V is TRBV14 and J is TRBJ2-1; a possible D gene is TRBD1 (10 bases). This CDR3 is 19 amino acids long. The V end was cut by 3 bases, the J end by 6 bases, with 27 bases between. Germline V lookup: CDR1 SGHDN, CDR2 FVKESK. CDR3 nucleotide sequence: TGTGCCAGCAGCCATGGGACAGGGGCTAGCGGGAAGGGGATCAATGAGCAGTTCTTC. Translation gives CASSHGTGASGKGINEQFF.

The chain couples TRBV6-6 to TRBJ2-7; D remains unclear. The CDR3 is made up of 13 amino acids. Germline V lookup: CDR1 MNHNY, CDR2 SVGAGI (reference sequence). V dropped 6 bases and J dropped 3 bases, with 12 bases sitting between them. The CDR3 bases are TGTGCCAGCAGCTTTGGCCCCAGCTACGAGCAGTACTTC. This codes for CASSFGPSYEQYF.

The rearrangement links TRBV27 to TRBJ2-3; a possible D gene is TRBD1 (5 bases). CDR1 and CDR2 from the germline V gene are MNHEY and SMNVEV (reference sequence). This CDR3 has 14 residues. Trimming took off 0 bases at V and 6 bases at J, with 10 bases between the two ends. The CDR3 loop reads CASSLSKGVDTQYF. CDR3 nucleotides: TGTGCCAGCAGTTTATCGAAAGGGGTGGATACGCAGTATTTT.

CDR3 sequence: CAWSVGGVGSYEQYF. The CDR3 DNA sequence: TGTGCCTGGAGTGTAGGGGGAGTGGGCTCCTACGAGCAGTACTTC. The chain is built from TRBV30 and TRBJ2-7, with a tentative D call TRBD1 (6 bases). The CDR3 is made up of 15 amino acids. The germline V gene encodes CDR1 GTSNPN and CDR2 SVGIG (reference sequence). Deletions cut 0 bases from V and 0 bases from J, with 12 bases between.

The rearrangement joins TRBV14 to TRBJ2-3; D not resolved. V was pared by 3 bases and J by 1 base, with 11 bases between. The CDR3 spans 15 residues. Germline loops: CDR1 SGHDN, CDR2 FVKESK. The CDR3: CASSHQWLGTDTQYF. The CDR3 region has the DNA TGTGCCAGCAGCCATCAGTGGCTAGGCACAGATACGCAGTATTTT.

In regard to this clone: One junction end disagrees with the germline gene, perhaps due to a read error. The V call is TRBV27, the J call TRBJ2-3; D not resolved. The CDR3 is made up of 11 amino acids. The germline V gene has CDR1 MNHEY and CDR2 SMNVEV (reference sequence). CDR3 sequence (DNA): TGTGCCAGCGGTTTATTAGATACGCAGTATTTT. Translating gives CASGLLDTQYF.

The chain has TRBV30 and TRBJ2-7, with D perhaps TRBD1 (6 bases). V was trimmed by 2 bases and J by 1 base, leaving 6 bases between them. CDR3 length equals 12 residues. CDR1 GTSNPN and CDR2 SVGIG come from the germline V gene (reference sequence). The CDR3 DNA reads as TGTGCCTGGAGTCAGGGGTCCTACGAGCAGTACTTC. Protein sequence: CAWSQGSYEQYF.

The table lists this clone with a few counts. The V gene is TRBV28, the J gene TRBJ1-1, with D possibly being TRBD1 (5 bases). V dropped 5 bases and J dropped 1 base, with 14 bases sitting between them. The CDR3 contains 15 residues. Germline V lookup: CDR1 MDHEN, CDR2 SYDVKM. The CDR3 sequence: CASSPPGLWNTEAFF. The CDR3 region has the DNA TGTGCCAGCAGTCCACCGGGACTTTGGAACACTGAAGCTTTCTTT.

J is TRBJ2-6 and V is TRBV6-4; D ambiguous. V was shortened by 0 bases and J by 0 bases, with 3 bases between the two germline ends. The CDR3 is 15 amino acids. Germline V gene lookup returns CDR1 MRHNA and CDR2 SNTAGT. The CDR3 spells CASSDSTSGANVLTF. CDR3 DNA sequence: TGTGCCAGCAGTGACTCAACCTCTGGGGCCAACGTCCTGACTTTC.

The rearrangement uses TRBV28 and TRBJ2-7; D assignment may be TRBD1 or TRBD2 (5 bases each). Per germline, CDR1 MDHEN and CDR2 SYDVKM. With 1 base removed from V and 0 bases from J, the gap between germline ends came to 13 bases. This CDR3 comprises 16 residues. The CDR3 DNA is TGTGCCAGCAGTTTATCTCCGAGGGGATTCTCCTACGAGCAGTACTTC. Translating gives CASSLSPRGFSYEQYF.

This chain connects TRBV7-9 to TRBJ1-6; 7 bases match TRBD1. Germline V lookup: CDR1 SEHNR, CDR2 FQNEAQ (reference sequence). V trimming: 1 base; J trimming: 0 bases; junction bases outside the gene matches: 3. CDR3 length: 17 residues. In nucleotides, the CDR3 is TGTGCCAGCAGCTTAGTGGGACAGAGCTCCTATAATTCACCCCTCCACTTT. Its protein product is CASSLVGQSSYNSPLHF.

This clone has just a few counts. The rearrangement links TRBV5-5 to TRBJ1-1; 7 bases match TRBD1. Germline V CDR1 and CDR2: SGHKS, YYEKEE (reference sequence). This CDR3 spans 15 amino acids. V trimming: 0 bases; J trimming: 3 bases; junction bases outside the gene matches: 5. CDR3 sequence reads: CASSLEGAGHTEAFF. CDR3 bases: TGTGCCAGCAGCTTGGAGGGGGCGGGGCACACTGAAGCTTTCTTT.

The chain recombines TRBV4-3 with TRBJ2-5; no clear D. Trimming shortened V by 0 bases and J by 2 bases, and 10 bases separated the two germline ends. This CDR3 has 15 residues. The germline gives CDR1 LGHNA, CDR2 YSLEER. The CDR3 loop is CASSQDGALQETQYF. CDR3 nucleotides: TGCGCCAGCAGCCAAGATGGAGCCCTACAAGAGACCCAGTACTTC.

The V gene is TRBV4-2, the J gene TRBJ2-2, with TRBD2 matching over 13 bases. J was trimmed by 4 bases and V by 1 base; bases with no gene match: 9. The CDR3 contains 19 residues. Germline lookup yields CDR1 LGHNA and CDR2 YNFKEQ. The CDR3 DNA reads as TGTGCCAGCAGCCAAGTACTAGCGGGAGGGCCGGGGGTCACCGGGGAGCTGTTTTTT. Its protein is CASSQVLAGGPGVTGELFF.

This clone was observed a handful of times. V usage is TRBV5-6 and J usage is TRBJ2-5; weak D call: TRBD2 (6 bases). Germline V gives CDR1 SGHDT, CDR2 YYEEEE. The V and J ends lost 3 bases and 2 bases respectively, with 14 bases between them. The CDR3 loop spans 15 amino acids. In DNA, the CDR3 is TGTGCCAGCAGCTACGGACGGGGGTTGCAAGAGACCCAGTACTTC. Translated, it gives CASSYGRGLQETQYF. The complete variable domain, with remaining parts taken from reference TRBV5-6 and TRBJ2-5, reads DAGVTQSPTHLIKTRGQQVTLRCSPKSGHDTVSWYQQALGQGPQFIFQYYEEEERQRGNFPDRFSGHQFPNYSSELNVNALLLGDSALYLCASSYGRGLQETQYFGPGTRLLVL.

This clone was seen a few times. This chain uses TRBV7-6 with TRBJ2-1, with 11 positions matching TRBD2. Trimming removed 5 bases from V and 7 bases from J; junction bases left unmatched: 10. Germline V gives CDR1 SGHVS, CDR2 FNYEAQ. The CDR3 sequence is 16 residues long. In DNA, the CDR3 is TGTGCCAGCAGCGTACTTCTAGCGGGAGGAAGAAATGAGCAGTTCTTC. This codes for CASSVLLAGGRNEQFF. Full variable domain (rest looked up from reference TRBV7-6 and TRBJ2-1): GAGVSQSPRYKVTKRGQDVALRCDPISGHVSLYWYRQALGQGPEFLTYFNYEAQQDKSGLPNDRFSAERPEGSISTLTIQRTEQRDSAMYRCASSVLLAGGRNEQFFGPGTRLTVL.

The rearrangement links TRBV29-1 to TRBJ2-1; 8 bases match TRBD2. The CDR3 has 15 residues. The V gene's germline CDR1 is SQVTM and CDR2 ANQGSEA. After removal of 4 bases from V and 0 bases from J, the junction contained 5 bases not matched to a gene. CDR3 in amino acids: CSVVASGSSYNEQFF. The CDR3 bases are TGCAGCGTTGTGGCGAGCGGGAGCTCCTACAATGAGCAGTTCTTC.

The CDR3 protein is CASSVGLADYNEQFF. As DNA, the CDR3 is TGTGCCAGCAGCGTAGGACTAGCGGACTACAATGAGCAGTTCTTC. J is TRBJ2-1 and V is TRBV9; 9 bases map to TRBD2. Germline trimming cut 0 bases from V and 3 bases from J; bases unmatched to any gene: 1. The germline gives CDR1 SGDLS, CDR2 YYNGEE. The CDR3 runs to 15 residues.

V and J are TRBV15 and TRBJ1-5; maybe TRBD1 (6 bases). V lost 0 bases, J lost 6 bases, and 12 bases lay in between. CDR3 length: 15 residues. Germline values: CDR1 LNHNV, CDR2 YYDKDF (reference sequence). The CDR3 reads CATSRDLSGAQPQHF. The CDR3 nucleotides read TGTGCCACCAGCAGAGATCTATCGGGGGCTCAGCCCCAGCATTTT.

The chain has TRBV7-6 and TRBJ2-1; 9 bases are shared with TRBD2. The CDR3 is 18 residues long. Germline CDR1 SGHVS, CDR2 FNYEAQ. V was pared by 5 bases and J by 5 bases, with 16 bases of the junction left unmatched. This CDR3 reads CASSPRWGSGGEDNEQFF. The CDR3 DNA reads TGTGCCAGCAGCCCAAGGTGGGGTAGCGGGGGTGAGGACAATGAGCAGTTCTTC.

This chain connects TRBV28 to TRBJ1-2; a weak D match, TRBD1 (6 bases). Germline-derived CDR1 and CDR2 are MDHEN and SYDVKM. The V gene lost 10 bases and the J gene lost 1 base, with 13 bases spanning the gap. The length of the CDR3 is 13 residues. CDR3 sequence reads: CAITGRDNYGYTF. DNA for the CDR3: TGTGCCATCACAGGGAGGGATAACTATGGCTACACCTTC.

This clone was seen just once. CDR3 loop: CASSFGTSPSDEQFF. As DNA, the CDR3 is TGTGCCAGCAGTTTTGGGACTAGCCCTAGTGATGAGCAGTTCTTC. V is TRBV27 and J is TRBJ2-1, with 9 positions matching TRBD2. Per germline, CDR1 MNHEY and CDR2 SMNVEV (reference sequence). The CDR3 loop spans 15 amino acids. V lost 3 bases to trimming and J lost 8 bases; unmatched junction nucleotides: 8.

The rearrangement links TRBV28 to TRBJ1-5; D perhaps matches TRBD1 (5 bases). The V and J ends lost 3 bases and 2 bases respectively, with 14 bases between them. The CDR3 covers 16 residues. Germline CDR1 and CDR2: MDHEN and SYDVKM. CDR3: CASSFGVGAGNQPQHF. For the CDR3, the DNA is TGTGCCAGCAGTTTCGGCGTCGGGGCGGGCAATCAGCCCCAGCATTTT.